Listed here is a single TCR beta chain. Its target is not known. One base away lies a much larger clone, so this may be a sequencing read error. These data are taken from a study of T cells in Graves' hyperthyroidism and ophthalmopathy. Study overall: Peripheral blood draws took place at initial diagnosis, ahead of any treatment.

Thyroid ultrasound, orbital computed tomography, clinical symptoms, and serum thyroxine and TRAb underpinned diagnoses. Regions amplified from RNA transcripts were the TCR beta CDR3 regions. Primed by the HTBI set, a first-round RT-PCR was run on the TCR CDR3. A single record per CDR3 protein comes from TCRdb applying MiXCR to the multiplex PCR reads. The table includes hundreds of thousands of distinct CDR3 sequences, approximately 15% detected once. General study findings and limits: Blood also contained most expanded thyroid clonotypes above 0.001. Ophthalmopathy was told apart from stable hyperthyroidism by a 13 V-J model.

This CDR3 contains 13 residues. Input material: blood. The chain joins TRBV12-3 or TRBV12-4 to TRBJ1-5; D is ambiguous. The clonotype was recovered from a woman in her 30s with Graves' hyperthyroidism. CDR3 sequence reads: CASGFGTNQPQHF. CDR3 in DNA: TGTGCCAGCGGTTTCGGCACCAATCAGCCCCAGCATTTT.